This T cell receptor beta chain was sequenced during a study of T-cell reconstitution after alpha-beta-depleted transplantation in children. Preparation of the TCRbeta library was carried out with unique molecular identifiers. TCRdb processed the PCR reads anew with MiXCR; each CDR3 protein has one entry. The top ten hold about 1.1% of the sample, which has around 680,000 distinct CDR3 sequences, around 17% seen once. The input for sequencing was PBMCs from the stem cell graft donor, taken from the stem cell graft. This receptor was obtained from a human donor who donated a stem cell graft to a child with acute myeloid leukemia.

CDR3 sequence reads: CASSDDSASSYNEQFF. DNA of the CDR3: TGTGCCAGCAGTGACGACAGCGCGAGCTCCTACAATGAGCAGTTCTTC. The gene calls are TRBV25-1 and TRBJ2-1; tentative D call: TRBD1 (5 bases). The CDR3 covers 16 residues. The germline gives CDR1 MGHDK, CDR2 SYGVNS. Trimming took 3 bases from V and 0 from J, leaving 12 bases between them.